The 4 T cell receptor beta chains presented below share a single source sample, sequenced in a study of blood T cells in healthy people across ages. Using a J-beta primer mix together with a sample-barcoded 5' primer, a second PCR was run for roughly 7 to 11 cycles. MiXCR was run by TCRdb on the 5' RACE reads, yielding one entry per CDR3 protein. This table has 540,000 or so distinct CDR3 sequences, approximately 30% appearing once. The sequencing sample was made of blood. The receptors originated from a woman in her seventies in good health.

About this clonotype itself: One end of the junction is discordant with germline, which a read error may explain. The chain couples TRBV7-2 to TRBJ2-1; D unresolved. The CDR3 loop spans 14 amino acids. Germline V gives CDR1 SGHTA, CDR2 FQGNSA. The CDR3 here is CASSSDTFYNEKFF. The CDR3 DNA reads as TGTGCCAGCAGCTCCGACACCTTCTACAATGAGAAGTTCTTC.

This clonotype was picked up a small number of times. The conserved closing phenylalanine or tryptophan is absent in this CDR3, likely reflecting a read error. The chain couples TRBV11-3 to TRBJ2-2, with 7 bases aligning to TRBD2. The CDR3 has 17 residues. The V segment lost 3 bases and the J segment 2 bases; nucleotides outside the gene matches: 9. Germline V gene sequence: CDR1 SGHNT, CDR2 YENEEA. The CDR3 DNA is TGTGCCAGCAGCTTGGGGAGCGGGGAGAGAAACACCGGGGAGCTGTTTCTT. Translated, it gives CASSLGSGERNTGELFL.

The gene calls are TRBV6-6 and TRBJ1-4; perhaps TRBD1 as D (5 bases). The CDR3 is made up of 14 amino acids. The germline V gene encodes CDR1 MNHNY and CDR2 SVGAGI (reference sequence). V was clipped by 6 bases and J by 5 bases, with 13 bases between them. Written as DNA, the CDR3 is TGTGCCAGCAGATCCGGGACCGAGAATGAAAAACTGTTTTTT. This codes for CASRSGTENEKLFF.

This clonotype appeared a single time. This chain connects TRBV5-6 to TRBJ1-1, with D tentatively TRBD1 (5 bases). Trimming pared 2 bases from V and 2 bases from J, leaving 19 bases between. The CDR3 spans 17 residues. Germline V gene sequence: CDR1 SGHDT, CDR2 YYEEEE. The CDR3 bases are TGTGCCAGCAGCTTTCGGATAACAGGAACGACTAACACTGAAGCTTTCTTT. Translated, it gives CASSFRITGTTNTEAFF.